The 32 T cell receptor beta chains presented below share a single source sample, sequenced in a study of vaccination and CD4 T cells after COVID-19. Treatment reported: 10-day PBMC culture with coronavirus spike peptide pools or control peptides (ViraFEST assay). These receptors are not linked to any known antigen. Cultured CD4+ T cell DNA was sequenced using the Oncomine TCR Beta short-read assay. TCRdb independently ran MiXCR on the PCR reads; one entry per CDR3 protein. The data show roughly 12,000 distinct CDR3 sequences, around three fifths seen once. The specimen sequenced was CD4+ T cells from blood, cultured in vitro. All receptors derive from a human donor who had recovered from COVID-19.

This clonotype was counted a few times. CDR3 nucleotides: TGTGCCAGCAGCCGGCTTGGAGCGGGCGGGATCAATGGCTACACCTTC. Protein: CASSRLGAGGINGYTF. The chain is built from TRBV14 and TRBJ1-2, with D uncertain. Trimming removed 4 bases at V and 6 bases at J, with 21 bases between. The germline V gene encodes CDR1 SGHDN and CDR2 FVKESK. CDR3 length: 16 amino acids.

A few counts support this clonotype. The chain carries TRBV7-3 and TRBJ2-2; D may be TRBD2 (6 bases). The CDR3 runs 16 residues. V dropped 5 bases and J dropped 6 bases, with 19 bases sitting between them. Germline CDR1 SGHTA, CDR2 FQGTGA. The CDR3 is CASSPQPGTFSGELFF. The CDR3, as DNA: TGTGCCAGCAGCCCCCAACCCGGGACTTTTTCCGGGGAGCTGTTTTTT.

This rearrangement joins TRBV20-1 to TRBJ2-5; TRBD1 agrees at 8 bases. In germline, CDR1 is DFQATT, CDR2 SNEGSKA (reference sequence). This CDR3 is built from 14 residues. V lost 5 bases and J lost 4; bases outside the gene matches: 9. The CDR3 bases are TGCAGTGCTGCGGCTGGACAGGGTAGAGAGACCCAGTACTTC. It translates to CSAAAGQGRETQYF.

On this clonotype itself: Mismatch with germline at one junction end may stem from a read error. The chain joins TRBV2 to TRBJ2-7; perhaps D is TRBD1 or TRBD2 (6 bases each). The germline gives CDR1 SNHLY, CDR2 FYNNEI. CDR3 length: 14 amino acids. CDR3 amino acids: CTSRRGGRGYEQYF. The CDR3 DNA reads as TGTACCAGTAGGAGGGGAGGCAGGGGTTACGAGCAGTACTTC.

DNA for the CDR3: TGTGCCAGCTCAGCCCTAGCGGGAGGGGAATACGAGCAGTACTTC. It translates to CASSALAGGEYEQYF. The chain carries TRBV18 and TRBJ2-7; TRBD2 matches 12 bases. Trimming at V came to 5 bases and at J to 4 bases, leaving 6 bases not matched to a gene. Germline CDR1 and CDR2: KGHSH and LQKENI. This CDR3 comprises 15 residues.

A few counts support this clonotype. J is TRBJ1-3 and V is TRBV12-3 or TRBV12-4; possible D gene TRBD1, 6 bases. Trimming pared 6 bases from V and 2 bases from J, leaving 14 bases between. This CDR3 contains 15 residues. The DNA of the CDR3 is TGTGCCAGCAGAACACAGGGAGAGCCTGGAAACACCATATATTTT. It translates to CASRTQGEPGNTIYF.

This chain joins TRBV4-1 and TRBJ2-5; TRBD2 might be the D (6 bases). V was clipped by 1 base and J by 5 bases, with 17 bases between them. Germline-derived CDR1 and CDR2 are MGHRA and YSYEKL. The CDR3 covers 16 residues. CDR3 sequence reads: CASSQVEKLRGETQYF. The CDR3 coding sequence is TGCGCCAGCAGCCAAGTCGAAAAATTACGGGGGGAGACCCAGTACTTC.

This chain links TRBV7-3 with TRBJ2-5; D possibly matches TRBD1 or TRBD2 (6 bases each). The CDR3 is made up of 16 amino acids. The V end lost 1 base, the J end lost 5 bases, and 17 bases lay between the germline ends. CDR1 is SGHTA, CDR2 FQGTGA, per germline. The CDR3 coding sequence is TGTGCCAGCAGCTTAATAGGGGGGTGGGGATTTGAGACCCAGTACTTC. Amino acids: CASSLIGGWGFETQYF.

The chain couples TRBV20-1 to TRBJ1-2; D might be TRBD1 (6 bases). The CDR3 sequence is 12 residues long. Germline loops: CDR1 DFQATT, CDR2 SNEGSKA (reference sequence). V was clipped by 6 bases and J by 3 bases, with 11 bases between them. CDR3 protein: CSASTGDYGYTF. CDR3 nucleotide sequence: TGCAGTGCGTCGACAGGTGACTATGGCTACACCTTC.

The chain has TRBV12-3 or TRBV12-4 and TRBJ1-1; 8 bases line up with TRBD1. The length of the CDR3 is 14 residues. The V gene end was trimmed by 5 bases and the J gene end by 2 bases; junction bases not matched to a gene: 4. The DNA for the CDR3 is TGTGCCAGCAGTCCGACAGGGGCAAACACTGAAGCTTTCTTT. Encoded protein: CASSPTGANTEAFF.

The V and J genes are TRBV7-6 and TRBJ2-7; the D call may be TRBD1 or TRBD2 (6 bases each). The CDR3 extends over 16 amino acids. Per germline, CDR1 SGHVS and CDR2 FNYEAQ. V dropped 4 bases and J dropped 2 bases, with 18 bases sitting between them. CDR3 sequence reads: CASSSTGGLEPYEQYF. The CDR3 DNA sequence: TGTGCCAGCAGCTCCACTGGGGGGCTGGAGCCCTACGAGCAGTACTTC.

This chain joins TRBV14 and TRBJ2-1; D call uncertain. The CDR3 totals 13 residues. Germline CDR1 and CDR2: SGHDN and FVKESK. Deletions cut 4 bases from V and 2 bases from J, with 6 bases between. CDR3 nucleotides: TGTGCCAGCAGCCTGGGCGCCTACAATGAGCAGTTCTTC. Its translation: CASSLGAYNEQFF.

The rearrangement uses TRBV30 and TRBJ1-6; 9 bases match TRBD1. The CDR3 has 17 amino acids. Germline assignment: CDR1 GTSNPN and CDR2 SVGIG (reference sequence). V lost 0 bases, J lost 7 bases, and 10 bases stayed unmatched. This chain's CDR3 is CAWSVMASGQGNSPLHF. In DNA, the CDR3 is TGTGCCTGGAGTGTAATGGCCTCGGGACAGGGAAATTCACCCCTCCACTTT.

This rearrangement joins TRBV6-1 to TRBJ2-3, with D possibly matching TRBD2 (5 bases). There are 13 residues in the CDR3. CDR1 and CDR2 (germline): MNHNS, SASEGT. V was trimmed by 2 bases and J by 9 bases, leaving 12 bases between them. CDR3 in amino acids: CASSEMGSSTQYF. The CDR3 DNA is TGTGCCAGCAGTGAAATGGGGAGCTCCACGCAGTATTTT.

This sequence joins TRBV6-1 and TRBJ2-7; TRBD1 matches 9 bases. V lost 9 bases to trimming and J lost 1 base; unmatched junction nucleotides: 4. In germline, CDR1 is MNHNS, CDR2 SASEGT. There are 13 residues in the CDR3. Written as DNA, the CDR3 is TGTGCCAGTGGGACAGGGCGATCCTACGAGCAGTACTTC. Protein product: CASGTGRSYEQYF.

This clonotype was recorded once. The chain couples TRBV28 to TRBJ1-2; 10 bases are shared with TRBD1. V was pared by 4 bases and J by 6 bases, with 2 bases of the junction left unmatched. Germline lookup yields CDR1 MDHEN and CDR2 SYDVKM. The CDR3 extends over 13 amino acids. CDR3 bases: TGTGCCAGCAGTTGGGGGACAGGGGATGGCTACACCTTC. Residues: CASSWGTGDGYTF.

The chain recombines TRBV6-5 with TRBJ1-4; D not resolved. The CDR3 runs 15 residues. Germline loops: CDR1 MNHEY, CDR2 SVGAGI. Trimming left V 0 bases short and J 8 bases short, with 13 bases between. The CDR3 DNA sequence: TGTGCCAGCAGTTACTCGACCAGGTTTCGAGAAAAACTGTTTTTT. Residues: CASSYSTRFREKLFF.

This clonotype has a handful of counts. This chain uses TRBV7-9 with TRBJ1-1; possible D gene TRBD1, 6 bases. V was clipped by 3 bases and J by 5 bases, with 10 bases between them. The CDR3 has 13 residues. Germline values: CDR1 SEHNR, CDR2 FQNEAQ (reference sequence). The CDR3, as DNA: TGTGCCAGCAGCTTGGGGGGCCGAACTGAAGCTTTCTTT. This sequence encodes CASSLGGRTEAFF.

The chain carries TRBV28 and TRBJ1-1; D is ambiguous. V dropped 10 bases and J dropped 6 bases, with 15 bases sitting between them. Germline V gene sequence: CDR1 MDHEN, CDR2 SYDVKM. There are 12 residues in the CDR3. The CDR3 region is CATSSNRAEAFF. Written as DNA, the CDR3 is TGTGCCACCTCTTCAAACCGGGCTGAAGCTTTCTTT.

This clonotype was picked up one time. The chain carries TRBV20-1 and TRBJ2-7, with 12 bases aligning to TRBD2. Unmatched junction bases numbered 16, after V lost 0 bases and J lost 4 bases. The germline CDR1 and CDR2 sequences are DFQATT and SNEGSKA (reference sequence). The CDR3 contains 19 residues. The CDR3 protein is CSARELTTSGRIRGYEQYF. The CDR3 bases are TGCAGTGCTAGAGAGTTAACTACTAGCGGGAGGATCAGGGGGTACGAGCAGTACTTC.

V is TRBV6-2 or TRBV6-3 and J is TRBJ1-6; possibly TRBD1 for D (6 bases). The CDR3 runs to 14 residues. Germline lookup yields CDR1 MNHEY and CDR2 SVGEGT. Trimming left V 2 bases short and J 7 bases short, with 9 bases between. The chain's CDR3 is CASSYTGMNSPLHF. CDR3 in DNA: TGTGCCAGCAGTTACACAGGGATGAATTCACCCCTCCACTTT.

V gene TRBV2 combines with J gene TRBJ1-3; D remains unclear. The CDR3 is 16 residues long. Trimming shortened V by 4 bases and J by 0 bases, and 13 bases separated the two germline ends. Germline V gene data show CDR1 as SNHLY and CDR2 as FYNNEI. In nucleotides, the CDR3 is TGTGCCAGCAGTGCGTGGCGCGACAACTCTGGAAACACCATATATTTT. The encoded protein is CASSAWRDNSGNTIYF.

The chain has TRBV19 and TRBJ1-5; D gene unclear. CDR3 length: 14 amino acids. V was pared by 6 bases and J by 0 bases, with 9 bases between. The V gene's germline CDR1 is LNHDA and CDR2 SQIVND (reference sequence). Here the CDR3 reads CASRAVNSNQPQHF. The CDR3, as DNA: TGTGCCAGTAGGGCGGTTAATAGCAATCAGCCCCAGCATTTT.

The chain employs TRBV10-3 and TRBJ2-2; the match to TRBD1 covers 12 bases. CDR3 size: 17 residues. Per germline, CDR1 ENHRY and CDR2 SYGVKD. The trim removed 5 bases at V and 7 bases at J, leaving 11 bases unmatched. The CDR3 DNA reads TGTGCCATCAGTTCCGGGACAGGGGGCGTTATTGGCGGGGAGCTGTTTTTT. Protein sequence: CAISSGTGGVIGGELFF.

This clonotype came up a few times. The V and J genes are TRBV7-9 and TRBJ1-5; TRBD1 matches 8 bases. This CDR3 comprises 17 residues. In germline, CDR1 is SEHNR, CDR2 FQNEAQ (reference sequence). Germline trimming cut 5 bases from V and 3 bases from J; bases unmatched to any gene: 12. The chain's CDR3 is CASSHQPGTGNNQPQHF. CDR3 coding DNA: TGTGCCAGCAGCCATCAGCCCGGGACAGGTAACAATCAGCCCCAGCATTTT. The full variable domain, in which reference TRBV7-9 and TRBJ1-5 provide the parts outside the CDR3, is DTGVSQNPRHKITKRGQNVTFRCDPISEHNRLYWYRQTLGQGPEFLTYFQNEAQLEKSRLLSDRFSAERPKGSFSTLEIQRTEQGDSAMYLCASSHQPGTGNNQPQHFGDGTRLSIL.

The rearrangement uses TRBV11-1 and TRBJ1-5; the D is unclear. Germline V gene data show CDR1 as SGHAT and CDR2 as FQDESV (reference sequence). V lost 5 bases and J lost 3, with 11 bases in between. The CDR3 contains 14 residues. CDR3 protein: CASSLDRNNQPQHF. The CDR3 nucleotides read TGTGCCAGCAGCCTCGACCGAAACAATCAGCCCCAGCATTTT.

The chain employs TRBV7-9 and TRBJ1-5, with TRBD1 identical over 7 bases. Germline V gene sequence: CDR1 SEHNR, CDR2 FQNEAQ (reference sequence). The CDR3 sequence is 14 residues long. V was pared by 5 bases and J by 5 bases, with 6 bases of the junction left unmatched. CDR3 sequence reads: CASSQGGTDQPQHF. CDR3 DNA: TGTGCCAGCAGCCAAGGGGGGACAGATCAGCCCCAGCATTTT.

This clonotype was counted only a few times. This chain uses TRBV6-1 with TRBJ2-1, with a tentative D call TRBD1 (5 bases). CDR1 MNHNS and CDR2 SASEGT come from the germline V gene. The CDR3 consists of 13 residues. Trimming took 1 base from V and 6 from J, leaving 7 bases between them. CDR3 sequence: CASSEGQFNEQFF. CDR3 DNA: TGTGCCAGCAGTGAAGGACAGTTCAATGAGCAGTTCTTC.

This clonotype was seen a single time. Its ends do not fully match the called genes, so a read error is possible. This CDR3 reads CASSLIIRDRKPYNSSLHF. CDR3 bases: TGTGCCAGCAGCTTAATTATTAGGGACAGAAAGCCGTATAATTCATCCCTCCACTTT. The J gene is TRBJ1-6, the V gene TRBV7-8; 7 nucleotides align to TRBD1. Germline V lookup: CDR1 SGHVS, CDR2 FQNEAQ. This CDR3 comprises 19 residues.

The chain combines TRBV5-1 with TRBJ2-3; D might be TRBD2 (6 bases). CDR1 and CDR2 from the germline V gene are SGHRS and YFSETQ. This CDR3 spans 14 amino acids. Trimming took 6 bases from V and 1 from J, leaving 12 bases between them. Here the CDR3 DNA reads TGCGCCAGCACGGCGGGGTTGGGCACAGATACGCAGTATTTT. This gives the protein CASTAGLGTDTQYF.

DNA for the CDR3: TGTGCCAGCAGCCAAGTTCAGACCGCTAATACGAACACCGGGGAGCTGTTTTTT. Its translation: CASSQVQTANTNTGELFF. The chain joins TRBV4-2 to TRBJ2-2; D uncertain. The germline CDR1 and CDR2 sequences are LGHNA and YNFKEQ. V gave up 1 base and J gave up 0 bases, with 15 bases separating them. The CDR3 spans 18 residues.

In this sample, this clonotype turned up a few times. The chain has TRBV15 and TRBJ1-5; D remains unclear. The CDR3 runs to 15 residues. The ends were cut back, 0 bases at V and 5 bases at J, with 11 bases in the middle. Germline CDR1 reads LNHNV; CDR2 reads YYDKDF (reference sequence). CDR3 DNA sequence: TGTGCCACCAGCAGAGATCTAGGCAGTTATCAGCCCCAGCATTTT. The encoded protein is CATSRDLGSYQPQHF.